This T cell receptor (beta chain) emerged from a study of shared clonotypes between healthy human individuals. About the research overall: CD4 naive and CD4 memory each took three plates per donor, while CD8 naive took two and CD8 memory one. Study outcomes and limitations: Among non-shared clonotypes, generation probabilities were lower than among those shared by all four donors.

Naive CD8 cells were CD45RO-negative, positively selected for CCR7, excluding terminally differentiated effector memory CD45RA+ cells. The healthy adult donors were HIV-negative and reported no recent acute infections or vaccinations. CDR3 length: 14 residues. Germline V gives CDR1 MNHEY, CDR2 SVGAGI. The V end was cut by 3 bases, the J end by 8 bases, with 16 bases between. Note on this clone: Antigen specificity is unknown.

Researchers divided each subset's genomic DNA evenly across several immunoSEQ plates. This table comes from immunoSEQ multiplex PCR, and its TCRdb copy is limited to in-frame clones, with some not included. The sample includes hundreds of thousands of clones, about 96% seen only once; the top ten take 0.11%. The clonotype comes from a woman in her thirties in good health. Sequenced: naive CD8+ T cells sorted from blood. J is TRBJ1-2 and V is TRBV6-5, with D possibly matching TRBD1 (5 bases). The CDR3 is CASSYGGGSSGYTF. The CDR3 DNA sequence: TGTGCCAGCAGTTATGGCGGGGGGTCGTCCGGCTACACCTTC.